Sequencing of this TCR beta chain was carried out in a study of blood T cell repertoires in COVID-19. Background on the study: Italy, Spain and the United States were the sources of the convalescent and acute COVID-19 samples.

Trimming shortened V by 6 bases and J by 1 base, and 18 bases separated the two germline ends. Per germline, CDR1 KGHSH and CDR2 LQKENI. The CDR3 is made up of 16 amino acids. Only in-frame clones appear in the TCRdb table, and some are missing; sequencing was by immunoSEQ multiplex PCR. The data hold around 94,000 clones, with around 90% observed a single time. This receptor was obtained from a man aged 45-65 years with active or convalescent COVID-19. Sequences were obtained from peripheral blood. V gene TRBV18 combines with J gene TRBJ2-5, with a tentative D call TRBD1 (6 bases). The CDR3 loop is CASSLRTVSTQETQYF. CDR3 sequence (DNA): TGTGCCAGCTCGCTCAGGACAGTATCTACCCAAGAGACCCAGTACTTC.